Following are 7 T cell receptor beta chains from one sample sequenced in a study of read filtering for tumor transcriptome and immune sequencing. From 400 to 450 ng of RNA, a library with molecular barcoded alpha/delta and beta/gamma adaptors was made. TCRdb reprocessed the reads with MiXCR, giving one entry per CDR3 protein. The sample has roughly 25,000 distinct CDR3 sequences; approximately 15% are singletons. The sequencing sample was made of a population of CD138-negative cells sorted from bone marrow. Receptors were obtained from a donor at least 40 years old with multiple myeloma.

This clonotype was recorded many times. The gene calls are TRBV4-2 and TRBJ1-2, with D maybe TRBD1 (6 bases). The length of the CDR3 is 17 residues. V shed 4 bases and J shed 8 bases, with 26 bases lying between them. Germline assignment: CDR1 LGHNA and CDR2 YNFKEQ. The chain's CDR3 is CASSPDERSALRGGYTF. The CDR3 bases are TGTGCCAGCAGCCCTGACGAGAGGTCAGCCCTAAGGGGGGGCTACACCTTC.

In this sample, this clonotype turned up many times. The gene calls are TRBV18 and TRBJ2-1; TRBD1 aligns across 10 bases. Germline V gene lookup returns CDR1 KGHSH and CDR2 LQKENI. V shed 3 bases, J shed 8 bases, and the junction held 7 bases outside the gene matches. This CDR3 is 15 amino acids long. The CDR3 reads CASSPLGDRGDEQFF. The CDR3 bases are TGTGCCAGCTCACCTCTGGGGGACAGGGGCGATGAGCAGTTCTTC.

This clonotype was seen many times. The V call is TRBV4-1, the J call TRBJ1-4; 8 bases agree with TRBD1. The length of the CDR3 is 18 residues. Unmatched junction bases numbered 17, after V lost 4 bases and J lost 7 bases. CDR1 is MGHRA and CDR2 is YSYEKL in the germline V gene. The CDR3 loop is CASSLSRDRMPRGEKLFF. CDR3 in DNA: TGCGCCAGCAGCCTAAGCCGGGACAGGATGCCGCGGGGTGAAAAACTGTTTTTT.

For this clonotype: One end of the junction does not line up with germline, which may come from a read error. This sequence joins TRBV5-1 and TRBJ2-1; TRBD2 agrees at 9 bases. CDR1 and CDR2 (germline): SGHRS, YFSETQ. The CDR3 extends over 18 amino acids. CDR3 DNA: TGCGCCAGCAGCTTGAGAGTAGCGGGGGCGAGCTCCTACATTGAGCAGTTCTTC. Its protein product is CASSLRVAGASSYIEQFF.

This clonotype was counted at least ten times. J is TRBJ2-3 and V is TRBV5-1, with TRBD1 as a possible D gene (6 bases). The V end was cut by 4 bases, the J end by 0 bases, with 9 bases between. Germline CDR1 SGHRS, CDR2 YFSETQ. CDR3 size: 14 residues. The chain's CDR3 is CASSTGQSTDTQYF. CDR3 sequence (DNA): TGCGCCAGCAGCACCGGACAGAGCACAGATACGCAGTATTTT.

At least ten counts were recorded for this clonotype. The chain carries TRBV28 and TRBJ2-2, with 9 bases identical to TRBD1. Germline CDR1 MDHEN, CDR2 SYDVKM. The CDR3 is 16 residues long. V shed 2 bases and J 4 bases; nucleotides not matched to a gene: 5. The CDR3 DNA is TGTGCCAGCAGTTTAGCCGGGACAGGGATCACCGGGGAGCTGTTTTTT. Protein: CASSLAGTGITGELFF.

This clonotype was seen ten or more times. The chain combines TRBV5-1 with TRBJ1-5, with unresolved D. CDR3 size: 16 residues. The ends were cut back, 0 bases at V and 0 bases at J, with 10 bases in the middle. CDR1 and CDR2 (germline): SGHRS, YFSETQ. The CDR3 is CASSLGPVASNQPQHF. CDR3 DNA: TGCGCCAGCAGCTTGGGGCCAGTCGCTAGCAATCAGCCCCAGCATTTT. Full variable domain (outside the CDR3, taken from reference TRBV5-1 and TRBJ1-5): KAGVTQTPRYLIKTRGQQVTLSCSPISGHRSVSWYQQTPGQGLQFLFEYFSETQRNKGNFPGRFSGRQFSNSRSEMNVSTLELGDSALYLCASSLGPVASNQPQHFGDGTRLSIL.